This T cell receptor beta chain was recorded in a study of cytomegalovirus exposure and HLA in healthy donors. The study's findings and limits: In a later analysis, CMV-associated beta chains were mostly HLA-associated, it appeared.

A word on this clone: Antigen: not known.

The PCR ran on 60 Vbeta and 13 Jbeta primers. Repertoires were generated with immunoSEQ multiplex PCR, while TCRdb's copy carries only in-frame clones and drops some. The sample has roughly 130,000 clones, approximately 80% seen once; the top ten hold less than 1.5%. The sequenced sample was PBMCs. This clonotype was obtained from a girl aged 2 to 10 in good health and CMV-seronegative.

CDR3: CASTLGQVHHSSTDTQYF. CDR3 coding DNA: TGTGCCAGTACTCTCGGACAGGTTCACCACTCGAGCACAGATACGCAGTATTTT. This sequence joins TRBV19 and TRBJ2-3, with 7 bases aligning to TRBD1. J was trimmed by 0 bases and V by 7 bases; bases with no gene match: 16. CDR3 length: 18 amino acids. Germline loops: CDR1 LNHDA, CDR2 SQIVND (reference sequence).